A selection of T cell receptor beta chains follows, all from one sample in a study of T-cell reconstitution after alpha-beta-depleted transplantation in children. TCRdb independently ran MiXCR on the PCR reads; one entry per CDR3 protein. The profile shows about 370,000 distinct CDR3 sequences, around 21% of them singletons. The sample was PBMCs from the stem cell graft donor, taken from the stem cell graft. The receptor set was obtained from a human donor who donated a stem cell graft to a child with acute myeloid leukemia. Each CDR3 is given with its conserved first and last residue. The D gene is left open where the match is weak. Only part of the rows carry a size: once, few, many, or a class if the clone is expanded.

len	d_gene	abundance	v_gene	j_gene	CDR3aa	CDR3nt
12	NA	NA	TRBV5-1	TRBJ2-5	CASSPNQETQYF	TGCGCCAGCAGTCCCAACCAGGAGACCCAGTACTTC
14	TRBD2	few	TRBV6-1	TRBJ2-7	CASKVLAGPYEQYF	TGTGCCAGCAAGGTTCTAGCGGGGCCTTACGAGCAGTACTTC
13	NA	NA	TRBV4-1	TRBJ2-5	CASSQEYRETQYF	TGCGCCAGCAGCCAGGAGTATCGGGAGACCCAGTACTTC
15	TRBD1	few	TRBV12-3/TRBV12-4	TRBJ2-1	CASSSDRVLGNEQFF	TGTGCCAGCAGTAGTGACAGGGTCCTCGGCAATGAGCAGTTCTTC
14	TRBD2	few	TRBV7-2	TRBJ2-3	CASSFQGRADTQYF	TGTGCCAGCAGCTTCCAAGGGAGGGCAGATACGCAGTATTTT
14	NA	NA	TRBV20-1	TRBJ2-7	CSATQTRGPYEQYF	TGCAGTGCTACCCAAACTCGGGGTCCCTACGAGCAGTACTTC
15	TRBD1	NA	TRBV11-2	TRBJ2-1	CASSPQTGAHNVQFF	TGTGCCAGCAGCCCTCAGACAGGGGCACACAATGTGCAGTTCTTC
14	TRBD2	NA	TRBV5-6	TRBJ2-1	CASSLGGSPNEQFF	TGTGCCAGCAGCTTGGGCGGGAGCCCGAATGAGCAGTTCTTC
14	NA	few	TRBV5-1	TRBJ2-1	CASSLEGLVYEQFF	TGCGCCAGCAGCTTGGAGGGATTAGTGTATGAGCAGTTCTTC
15	TRBD2	NA	TRBV5-1	TRBJ2-1	CASSSAPSGVNEQFF	TGCGCCAGCAGCTCAGCCCCTAGCGGGGTCAATGAGCAGTTCTTC
13	NA	once	TRBV28	TRBJ1-2	CASSAPDNYGYTF	TGTGCCAGCAGCGCCCCGGACAACTATGGCTACACCTTC
18	NA	once	TRBV27	TRBJ1-1	CASSLAPTPDQKMTEAFF	TGTGCCAGCAGCTTAGCCCCGACCCCGGACCAGAAAATGACTGAAGCTTTCTTT
15	NA	NA	TRBV3-1	TRBJ2-7	CASSQIPRGWWEQYF	TGTGCCAGCAGCCAAATTCCCCGAGGCTGGTGGGAGCAGTACTTC
15	NA	few	TRBV2	TRBJ2-2	CASSELEPNTGELFF	TGTGCCAGCAGTGAGTTGGAGCCTAACACCGGGGAGCTGTTTTTT
15	NA	NA	TRBV10-3	TRBJ2-2	CAIRGVPENTGELFF	TGTGCCATCAGGGGAGTTCCGGAAAACACCGGGGAGCTGTTTTTT
14	TRBD1	NA	TRBV2	TRBJ2-7	CASSNEGQGYEQYF	TGTGCCAGCAGCAATGAAGGACAGGGCTACGAGCAGTACTTC